This TCR beta chain was observed in a study of vaccination effects on CD4 cells after COVID-19. Notes on the study in general: Both infection-induced and vaccine-induced clones contracted markedly at late post-vaccination timepoints. There were few convalescent patients in the study and no early post-infection timepoints.

Points on this clone: Its antigen is not known.

Sequencing used immunoSEQ multiplex PCR; TCRdb keeps in-frame clones, though not all of them. The table includes around 71,000 clones, roughly 72% detected once. Germline-derived CDR1 and CDR2 are LNHDA and SQIVND (reference sequence). V gave up 5 bases and J gave up 4 bases, with 12 bases separating them. This CDR3 spans 14 amino acids. Before any sequencing was done, the ViraFEST assay used viral peptide pools to expand antigen-specific CD4+ T cells. On day 10 of culture, CD4+ T cells were separated out. Vaccinated participants had no history of SARS-CoV-2 infection and tested negative for nucleocapsid antibodies. IL-2 medium was substituted for half the medium on days 3 and 7.

The sequence derives from a human donor who received a COVID-19 vaccine. The sequencing used CD4+ T cells from PBMCs cultured with HCoV-OC43 spike peptides, collected before COVID-19 vaccination. Subset described: HCoV-OC43 spike overlapping peptide pool stimulation. The gene calls are TRBV19 and TRBJ1-5; TRBD1 might be the D (6 bases). The CDR3 coding sequence is TGTGCCAGTAGTCCCACAGGGAGAAATCAGCCCCAGCATTTT. Translating it yields CASSPTGRNQPQHF.